This T cell receptor beta chain was documented in a study of tumor and adjacent non-tumor tissue in lung cancer. As for the study in general: The patients, around 10 men and 5 or 6 women, were about 30 to 85 with stage I to III disease. Overall study findings and caveats: Top 100 clones took a larger repertoire share in normal lung. Shorter survival was associated with higher TCR diversity in tumors.

From germline, CDR1 is DFQATT and CDR2 SNEGSKA (reference sequence). V lost 7 bases to trimming and J lost 0 bases, with 13 bases between them. There are 14 residues in the CDR3. TCRbeta libraries were built with three rounds of nested PCR, modified from ARM-PCR. TCRdb analysed the multiplex PCR reads with MiXCR anew, one entry per CDR3 protein. The data show 110,000 or so distinct CDR3 sequences, approximately 82% seen once. This clonotype appeared many times. Its target is not known. RNA was extracted from bulk tissue without any cell sorting. Between August and November 2014, newly diagnosed, chemotherapy-naive lung cancer patients underwent thoracic surgery in China.

This receptor was obtained from an older woman with non-small cell lung cancer. Sequencing input: lung tumor tissue. V gene TRBV20-1 combines with J gene TRBJ1-5, with D possibly being TRBD1 (6 bases). The DNA for the CDR3 is TGCAGTGGGTCCCGGGACATTAGCAATCAGCCCCAGCATTTT. This translates into CSGSRDISNQPQHF.